This is a list of T cell receptor beta chains from one sample in a study of blood T cells in healthy people across ages. TCRdb called the 5' RACE reads again in MiXCR, with one record for every CDR3 protein. The sample has 650,000 or so distinct CDR3 sequences, 40% to 65% seen once. Material: blood. The receptor set was obtained from a woman over 75 in good health. CDR3s include the opening cysteine and the closing phenylalanine or tryptophan. D genes are given only for firm matches. Clone size, where shown, is once, few, many, or a class for clones that have expanded.

-	once	TRBV5-1	TRBJ2-1	TGCGCCAGCAGTCGGCCGCGTTTGGGCAGCCGTTTCAATGAGCAGTTCTTC	CASSRPRLGSRFNEQFF
-	many	TRBV6-5	TRBJ2-5	TGTGCCAGCAGCCTCCCAGGATCGGAGACCCAGTACTTC	CASSLPGSETQYF
TRBD2	-	TRBV6-5	TRBJ2-7	TGTGCCAGCAGGTTGCGACTAGCGGGGCCCTACGAGCAGTACTTC	CASRLRLAGPYEQYF
TRBD1	-	TRBV5-1	TRBJ2-2	TGCGCCAGCAGCTCCCTAACAGGGGGAAACACCGGGGAGCTGTTTTTT	CASSSLTGGNTGELFF
-	-	TRBV20-1	TRBJ1-5	TGCAGTGCTAGCCCCCAGGGAGGGGGCAATCAGCCCCAGCATTTT	CSASPQGGGNQPQHF
-	-	TRBV20-1	TRBJ1-6	TGCAGTGCTAGAGCGGAGGCCAGCTATAGTTCACCCCTCCACTTT	CSARAEASYSSPLHF
-	many	TRBV5-1	TRBJ2-5	TGCGCCAGCAGCAGCCGGGACCAACAAGAGACCCAGTACTTC	CASSSRDQQETQYF
TRBD2	-	TRBV7-9	TRBJ2-1	TGTGCCAGCAGCTTAGCGGGGGGGGATGGCTTCGACAATGAGCAGTTCTTC	CASSLAGGDGFDNEQFF
TRBD1	-	TRBV7-3	TRBJ2-5	TGTGCCAGCAGCCAAACCGACAGGGGAGGAGAGACCCAGTACTTC	CASSQTDRGGETQYF
-	many	TRBV7-2	TRBJ1-1	TGTGCCAGCAGCCCCCAGGGAACGGGGAACACTGAAGCTTTCTTT	CASSPQGTGNTEAFF
-	few	TRBV5-1	TRBJ2-2	TGCGCCAGCAGCCAGAAGGGGTCGCACACCGGGGAGCTGTTTTTT	CASSQKGSHTGELFF
-	few	TRBV3-1	TRBJ2-3	TGTGCCAGCAGCCAAGCTAGCACAGATACGCAGTATTTT	CASSQASTDTQYF
-	once	TRBV6-6	TRBJ2-1	TGTACCAGCAGACTAGACACGGATCGCTACAATGAGCAGTTCTTC	CTSRLDTDRYNEQFF
TRBD1	-	TRBV20-1	TRBJ1-3	TGCAGTGCTAGTGGTGGACAGGGCTGGGGGGCCATATATTTT	CSASGGQGWGAIYF
-	-	TRBV14	TRBJ1-1	TGTGCCAGCAGCTGGTGGGATCCAGCGTACACTGAAGCTTTCTTT	CASSWWDPAYTEAFF
TRBD1	many	TRBV20-1	TRBJ1-1	TGCAGTGCGGACAGGGCCCGCACTGAAGCTTTCTTT	CSADRARTEAFF
-	few	TRBV28	TRBJ1-1	TGTGCCTCCGGGGTGGGGCGCGTGAGGACTGAAGCTTTCTTT	CASGVGRVRTEAFF
-	-	TRBV7-8	TRBJ1-5	TGTGCCAGCAGCGCCAGGAGGGGGGATTCCAAGCAGCCCCAGCATTTT	CASSARRGDSKQPQHF
-	-	TRBV29-1	TRBJ2-1	TGCAGCGCCTCGTGGGGTGATGAGCAGTTCTTC	CSASWGDEQFF
TRBD1	-	TRBV28	TRBJ1-5	TGTGCCTCCGAACAGGGGAGTTTTCAGCCCCAGCATTTT	CASEQGSFQPQHF
TRBD1	-	TRBV20-1	TRBJ1-2	TGCAGTGCTAGAGTCTTAGGACAGGGAAGGGATGGCTACACCTTC	CSARVLGQGRDGYTF
-	-	TRBV4-3	TRBJ2-3	TGCGCCAGCAGCCCCACACAGCCAGATACGCAGTATTTT	CASSPTQPDTQYF